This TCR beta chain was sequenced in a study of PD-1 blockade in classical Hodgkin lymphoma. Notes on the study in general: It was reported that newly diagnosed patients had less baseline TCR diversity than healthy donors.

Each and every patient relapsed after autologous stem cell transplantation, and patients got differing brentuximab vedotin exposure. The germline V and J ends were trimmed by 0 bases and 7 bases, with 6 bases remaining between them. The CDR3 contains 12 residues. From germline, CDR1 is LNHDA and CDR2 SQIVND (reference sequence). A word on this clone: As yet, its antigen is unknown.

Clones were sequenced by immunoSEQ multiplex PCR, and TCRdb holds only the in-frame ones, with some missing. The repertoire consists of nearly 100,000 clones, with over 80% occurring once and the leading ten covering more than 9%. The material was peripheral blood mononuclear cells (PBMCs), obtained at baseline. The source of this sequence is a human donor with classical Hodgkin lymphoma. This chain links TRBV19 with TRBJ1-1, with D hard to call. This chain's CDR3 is CASSIEGIEAFF. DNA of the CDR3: TGTGCCAGTAGTATAGAGGGTATTGAAGCTTTCTTT.